A selection of T cell receptor beta chains follows, all from one sample in a study of beta chain features in type 1 diabetes. Sequenced by immunoSEQ multiplex PCR; TCRdb stores in-frame clones only, minus some. The sample includes 810,000 or so clones, roughly 16% seen only once; the top ten take 0.023%. The sequencing sample was made of naive CD4+ T cells from blood. The receptors originated from a woman under 30 in good health. Each CDR3 is given with its conserved first and last residue. Fields, in order: J gene, clone size, V gene, D gene, CDR3 DNA, CDR3 protein. A D gene is named only where the DNA matches it firmly. Rows give clone size only sometimes, using once, few, many, or a class for an expanded clone.

>TRBJ2-5|.|TRBV28|TRBD2
TGTGCCAGCAGTCCGATAGCGGGAGTCTCTGGGGAGACCCAGTACTTC
CASSPIAGVSGETQYF
>TRBJ1-2|.|TRBV30|.
TGTGCCTGGAGTGGGGGTCCTCAGAGAAACTATGGCTACACCTTC
CAWSGGPQRNYGYTF
>TRBJ2-2|.|TRBV7-2|.
TGTGCCAGCAGCTTAGGAGGGGGGTTTACCGGGGAGCTGTTTTTT
CASSLGGGFTGELFF
>TRBJ2-1|.|TRBV28|.
TGTGCCAGCACCCCAGGGGGGAACAGGGGACACAATGAGCAGTTCTTC
CASTPGGNRGHNEQFF
>TRBJ2-1|few|TRBV28|.
TGTGCCAGCAGACCCTACCAGGGATACTCCTACAATGAGCAGTTCTTC
CASRPYQGYSYNEQFF
>TRBJ2-1|.|TRBV5-1|TRBD2
TGCGCCAGCAGCCAAGGGACTAGTGGCAACGATGAGCAGTTCTTC
CASSQGTSGNDEQFF
>TRBJ2-7|few|TRBV7-2|TRBD2
TGTGCCAGCAACTACGAGGCAGCGGGAGCCTACGAGCAGTACTTC
CASNYEAAGAYEQYF
>TRBJ1-1|.|TRBV7-2|.
TGTGCCAGCAGCTTAAGGGTCCAGAACACTGAAGCTTTCTTT
CASSLRVQNTEAFF
>TRBJ1-2|few|TRBV6-5|.
TGTGCCAGCAGCAGGACAGAGATTTATGGCTACACCTTC
CASSRTEIYGYTF
>TRBJ1-2|few|TRBV4-2|TRBD1
TGTGCCAGCAGCCCCGGACAGGGGCTCTATGGCTACACCTTC
CASSPGQGLYGYTF
>TRBJ2-5|few|TRBV19|.
TGTGCCAGTAGTATAGGGACATCCCAAGAGACCCAGTACTTC
CASSIGTSQETQYF
>TRBJ1-1|.|TRBV5-1|.
TGCGCCAGCAGCTTGGCTCCTGGGGCGAACACTGAAGCTTTCTTT
CASSLAPGANTEAFF
>TRBJ2-5|.|TRBV28|TRBD1
TGTGCCAGCAGTGCGACAGGGGGAAAAGAAGAGACCCAGTACTTC
CASSATGGKEETQYF
>TRBJ2-7|few|TRBV7-9|.
TGTGCCAGCAGCCCGGTGGGGCAACCCTACGAGCAGTACTTC
CASSPVGQPYEQYF
>TRBJ2-1|.|TRBV15|TRBD1
TGTGCCACCAGCATACGGACAGGGAAGTTCGGTGAGCAGTTCTTC
CATSIRTGKFGEQFF
>TRBJ2-7|.|TRBV6-6|.
TGTGCCAGCAGGGGCCCGGGGGAATCCTACGAGCAGTACTTC
CASRGPGESYEQYF
>TRBJ2-7|.|TRBV6-1|.
TGTGCCAGCAGTGAAAACGGAGGGATCTACGAGCAGTACTTC
CASSENGGIYEQYF
>TRBJ1-5|.|TRBV10-3|.
TGTGCCATCAGTGAGTCTGCACAAGGGAATCAGCCCCAGCATTTT
CAISESAQGNQPQHF
>TRBJ2-1|few|TRBV11-1|.
TGTGCCAGCAGCCCTGAGTGGTCATACAATGAGCAGTTCTTC
CASSPEWSYNEQFF
>TRBJ1-5|few|TRBV19|.
TGTGCCACAAATCAGCCCCAGCATTTT
CATNQPQHF
>TRBJ2-1|.|TRBV6-1|.
TGTGCCAGCAGTGAAGCCAGAGGAGACGGGCAGTTCTTC
CASSEARGDGQFF